These 5 T cell receptor beta chains share one sample of origin, sequenced in a study of blood T cell repertoires in COVID-19. Sequencing used immunoSEQ multiplex PCR; TCRdb keeps in-frame clones, though not all of them. The table lists around 200,000 clones, 88% of them singletons. The sequencing input was PBMCs or T cells enriched from blood (not recorded which). These receptors originate from a woman aged 25 to 39 who had recovered from COVID-19.

The chain has TRBV5-5 and TRBJ1-2, with D hard to call. This CDR3 has 15 residues. Trimming stripped 0 bases from V and 4 bases from J, with 13 bases between. The germline CDR1 and CDR2 sequences are SGHKS and YYEKEE (reference sequence). CDR3 sequence (DNA): TGTGCCAGCAGCTTGGTCCCGGGATGGGGCTATGGCTACACCTTC. Protein: CASSLVPGWGYGYTF.

This clone occurred once. CDR3 DNA sequence: TGTGCCAGCAGCTCAAGTACCGGTAACAATCAGCCCCAGCATTTT. Encoded protein: CASSSSTGNNQPQHF. The chain joins TRBV7-9 to TRBJ1-5; the D is unclear. Between the trimmed V and J ends, which lost 4 bases and 3 bases, there was a span of 13 bases. This CDR3 spans 15 amino acids. Germline CDR1 SEHNR, CDR2 FQNEAQ (reference sequence).

The V gene is TRBV5-1, the J gene TRBJ2-7; D is undetermined. Germline V gene lookup returns CDR1 SGHRS and CDR2 YFSETQ. V lost 0 bases and J 0 bases, leaving 4 bases between the germline ends. The CDR3 totals 13 residues. The CDR3 DNA reads as TGCGCCAGCAGCTTGGGAGTCTCCTACGAGCAGTACTTC. This sequence encodes CASSLGVSYEQYF.

The chain employs TRBV3-1 (or the pseudogene TRBV3-2) and TRBJ2-2; 9 nucleotides agree with TRBD2. Looked up from germline, CDR1 is LGHDT and CDR2 is YNNKEL (reference sequence). With 2 bases clipped from V and 6 bases from J, the junction kept 7 bases outside the gene matches. This CDR3 has 16 amino acids. The CDR3 DNA reads TGTGCCAGCAGCCAATTGACTAGCGGTAGAGCCGGGGAGCTGTTTTTT. This sequence encodes CASSQLTSGRAGELFF.

V is TRBV7-9 and J is TRBJ2-7; D is ambiguous. CDR1 is SEHNR and CDR2 is FQNEAQ in the germline V gene (reference sequence). The CDR3 runs 13 residues. The V gene lost 4 bases and the J gene lost 4 bases, with 11 bases spanning the gap. The CDR3 sequence: CASSSDPAYEQYF. DNA for the CDR3: TGTGCCAGCAGCTCAGATCCCGCTTACGAGCAGTACTTC.